The next 28 T cell receptor beta chains were all read from a single sample in a study of cytomegalovirus exposure and HLA in healthy donors. The primer mix had 60 Vbeta and 13 Jbeta primers. Using immunoSEQ multiplex PCR, the repertoire was profiled, and TCRdb retains in-frame clones only, with some absent. The table includes around 89,000 clones, 81% detected once. Sequencing used PBMCs. The receptors shown here come from a girl aged 2-15 years in good health and CMV-seropositive.

The chain's CDR3 is CASSFSESETQYF. The CDR3 region has the DNA TGTGCCAGCAGTTTTAGCGAATCGGAGACCCAGTACTTC. The chain joins TRBV6-5 to TRBJ2-5, with D tentatively TRBD2 (5 bases). This CDR3 contains 13 residues. Germline V lookup: CDR1 MNHEY, CDR2 SVGAGI. V was cut by 4 bases and J by 5 bases, with 11 bases left in between.

CDR3 DNA sequence: TGTGCCAGCAGCCAAGAGGGACTAGCGGGAGAAATAGGTGTCCACGAGCAGTACTTC. Residues: CASSQEGLAGEIGVHEQYF. The V call is TRBV4-2, the J call TRBJ2-7, with TRBD2 identical over 14 bases. The length of the CDR3 is 19 residues. The trim removed 0 bases at V and 5 bases at J, leaving 12 bases unmatched. Germline CDR1 reads LGHNA; CDR2 reads YNFKEQ.

V and J are TRBV4-3 and TRBJ2-1; 9 bases agree with TRBD2. V dropped 2 bases and J dropped 9; count of bases not matched to a gene: 11. Germline lookup yields CDR1 LGHNA and CDR2 YSLEER. The CDR3 sequence is 16 residues long. The CDR3 DNA is TGCGCCAGCAGCCAAATTATAGCGGGAGTTATTGGTGAGCAGTTCTTC. Its translation: CASSQIIAGVIGEQFF.

The chain has TRBV18 and TRBJ2-1, with TRBD2 matching 10 bases. The CDR3 contains 15 residues. Per germline, CDR1 KGHSH and CDR2 LQKENI. V lost 3 bases to trimming and J lost 7 bases; unmatched junction nucleotides: 6. CDR3 DNA: TGTGCCAGCTCACCTCCTAGCGGGAGAGGGAATGAGCAGTTCTTC. It translates to CASSPPSGRGNEQFF.

The J gene is TRBJ1-2, the V gene TRBV7-6; D is unresolved. V lost 5 bases and J lost 5, with 12 bases in between. The CDR3 sequence is 13 residues long. Germline V gene sequence: CDR1 SGHVS, CDR2 FNYEAQ. CDR3 residues: CASSRAGKYGYTF. In DNA form, the CDR3 reads TGTGCCAGCAGCCGGGCCGGGAAATATGGCTACACCTTC.

The genes are TRBV25-1 and TRBJ1-5; the D is unclear. CDR3 length: 14 residues. The germline CDR1 and CDR2 sequences are MGHDK and SYGVNS. V dropped 4 bases and J dropped 2 bases, with 9 bases sitting between them. The CDR3 DNA is TGTGCCAGCAGTGGACGGGAGGGCAATCAGCCCCAGCATTTT. This gives the protein CASSGREGNQPQHF.

This chain uses TRBV6-6 with TRBJ2-7; 9 bases align to TRBD2. Trimming took 5 bases from V and 7 from J; bases not matched to a gene: 9. Germline values: CDR1 MNHNY, CDR2 SVGAGI (reference sequence). The CDR3 runs to 14 residues. CDR3 nucleotide sequence: TGTGCCAGCAGTATAGCGGGAGTGGGGACGGAGCAGTACTTC. Translated: CASSIAGVGTEQYF.

This clone was counted only a few times. The chain carries TRBV6-1 and TRBJ1-4; no firm D call. This CDR3 comprises 19 residues. CDR1 is MNHNS, CDR2 SASEGT, per germline. V was cut by 3 bases and J by 5 bases, with 25 bases left in between. This CDR3 reads CASSDVTARTATLNEKLFF. The CDR3, as DNA: TGTGCCAGCAGTGACGTAACGGCGCGAACAGCTACTTTGAATGAAAAACTGTTTTTT.

Only a few counts were recorded for this clone. V usage is TRBV6-1 and J usage is TRBJ2-7; TRBD2 matches 14 bases. CDR3 length: 15 amino acids. CDR1 and CDR2 from the germline V gene are MNHNS and SASEGT. J gave up 3 bases and V 7 bases, and 5 bases lay outside the gene matches. The CDR3 DNA reads as TGTGCCAGCAACCGAGGGACTAGCGGGAGCTACGAGCAGTACTTC. Amino acid sequence: CASNRGTSGSYEQYF.

The chain employs TRBV2 and TRBJ1-2; D is ambiguous. Germline loops: CDR1 SNHLY, CDR2 FYNNEI. This CDR3 is 14 amino acids long. The ends were cut back, 6 bases at V and 8 bases at J, with 19 bases in the middle. Here the CDR3 DNA reads TGTGCCAGCAGCTCGGGGTTTTCCCTTCGCGGCTACACCTTC. Protein sequence: CASSSGFSLRGYTF.

The chain uses TRBV25-1 and TRBJ2-3; D possibly corresponds to TRBD1 (5 bases). Germline CDR1 is MGHDK and CDR2 is SYGVNS. This CDR3 has 13 residues. V was clipped by 6 bases and J by 4 bases, with 11 bases between them. Here the CDR3 DNA reads TGTGCCAGCAGGGATGACAGACCAGATACGCAGTATTTT. Its translation is CASRDDRPDTQYF.

The chain carries TRBV28 and TRBJ1-3; 7 bases map to TRBD1. After removal of 5 bases from V and 0 bases from J, the junction contained 4 bases not matched to a gene. This CDR3 is 15 amino acids long. Germline V gene sequence: CDR1 MDHEN, CDR2 SYDVKM. In DNA, the CDR3 is TGTGCCAGCAGTGGGGGACAGTCCTCTGGAAACACCATATATTTT. It translates to CASSGGQSSGNTIYF. Based on the CDR3 plus reference TRBV28 and TRBJ1-3, the full variable domain is DVKVTQSSRYLVKRTGEKVFLECVQDMDHENMFWYRQDPGLGLRLIYFSYDVKMKEKGDIPEGYSVSREKKERFSLILESASTNQTSMYLCASSGGQSSGNTIYFGEGSWLTVV.

The CDR3 DNA sequence: TGTGCCAGCAGCTTGTGGGGAGAGGGAAACCCCCAGCATTTT. It yields the protein CASSLWGEGNPQHF. The V and J genes are TRBV7-9 and TRBJ1-5; no clear D. CDR3 length: 14 residues. Trimming pared 3 bases from V and 10 bases from J, leaving 16 bases between. Per the germline V gene, CDR1 is SEHNR and CDR2 is FQNEAQ (reference sequence).

The V and J genes are TRBV30 and TRBJ1-3; D is ambiguous. CDR1 and CDR2 from the germline V gene are GTSNPN and SVGIG (reference sequence). The CDR3 is made up of 14 amino acids. With 2 bases removed from V and 4 bases from J, the gap between germline ends came to 12 bases. The CDR3 reads CAWSQPPRGNTIYF. CDR3 bases: TGTGCCTGGAGTCAACCCCCTAGGGGAAACACCATATATTTT. Together with reference TRBV30 and TRBJ1-3, the CDR3 gives the full variable domain: SQTIHQWPATLVQPVGSPLSLECTVEGTSNPNLYWYRQAAGRGLQLLFYSVGIGQISSEVPQNLSASRPQDRQFILSSKKLLLSDSGFYLCAWSQPPRGNTIYFGEGSWLTVV.

The V gene is TRBV28, the J gene TRBJ2-5; D is unresolved. V lost 6 bases and J lost 1, with 12 bases in between. Germline V lookup: CDR1 MDHEN, CDR2 SYDVKM. The CDR3 length is 14 residues. The DNA of the CDR3 is TGTGCCAGCAGACTCCAGACGGGCCAAGAGACCCAGTACTTC. Translated, it gives CASRLQTGQETQYF.

The rearrangement uses TRBV19 and TRBJ1-5; D gene ambiguous. The CDR3 contains 17 residues. Germline V lookup: CDR1 LNHDA, CDR2 SQIVND (reference sequence). Trimming stripped 5 bases from V and 0 bases from J, with 17 bases between. CDR3 bases: TGTGCCAGTAGTCCCTACCACGGTGCGAATAGCAATCAGCCCCAGCATTTT. Amino acid sequence: CASSPYHGANSNQPQHF.

The rearrangement uses TRBV28 and TRBJ2-3, with TRBD2 matching 10 bases. Germline V gene data show CDR1 as MDHEN and CDR2 as SYDVKM. The CDR3 length is 16 residues. With V trimmed by 3 bases and J by 2 bases, 5 bases remained unmatched. The CDR3 region has the DNA TGTGCCAGCAGTTTGGCGACTAGCGGGTTCACAGATACGCAGTATTTT. Protein: CASSLATSGFTDTQYF.

Here the CDR3 reads CASSSGYGGTEAFF. The DNA of the CDR3 is TGTGCCAGCTCATCGGGTTACGGGGGGACTGAAGCTTTCTTT. The V call is TRBV18, the J call TRBJ1-1, with D maybe TRBD1 (5 bases). The length of the CDR3 is 14 residues. Trimming cost V 5 bases and J 5 bases, with 15 bases left between them. Germline loops: CDR1 KGHSH, CDR2 LQKENI.

In DNA, the CDR3 is TGTGCCAGCGAGGCAGGGAAAGCTTTCTTT. Its translation: CASEAGKAFF. The V gene is TRBV28, the J gene TRBJ1-1, with D possibly TRBD1 on 5 matching bases. With 8 bases removed from V and 9 bases from J, the gap between germline ends came to 10 bases. CDR1 is MDHEN, CDR2 SYDVKM, per germline. There are 10 residues in the CDR3.

The chain has TRBV18 and TRBJ1-1; D ambiguous. Deletions cut 3 bases from V and 0 bases from J, with 14 bases between. CDR3 length equals 16 residues. From germline, CDR1 is KGHSH and CDR2 LQKENI. CDR3 DNA sequence: TGTGCCAGCTCACCTACACTAGGACGGTTGAACACTGAAGCTTTCTTT. Translated, it gives CASSPTLGRLNTEAFF.

V is TRBV9 and J is TRBJ2-5, with D perhaps matching TRBD1 (5 bases). V shed 3 bases and J shed 5 bases, with 14 bases lying between them. The CDR3 loop spans 14 amino acids. CDR1 SGDLS and CDR2 YYNGEE come from the germline V gene. In DNA form, the CDR3 reads TGTGCCAGCAGCGCCGACCAGGGAAAGGAGACCCAGTACTTC. As protein: CASSADQGKETQYF. The variable domain in full, completed from reference TRBV9 and TRBJ2-5, reads DSGVTQTPKHLITATGQRVTLRCSPRSGDLSVYWYQQSLDQGLQFLIQYYNGEERAKGNILERFSAQQFPDLHSELNLSSLELGDSALYFCASSADQGKETQYFGPGTRLLVL.

The chain joins TRBV5-1 to TRBJ2-1; TRBD2 matches 8 bases. The CDR3 contains 20 residues. The germline V gene has CDR1 SGHRS and CDR2 YFSETQ. Trimming cost V 2 bases and J 0 bases; bases outside gene matches: 16. The CDR3 DNA reads TGCGCCAGCAGCTTAACTACCACCGGACTAGCCGGGACCTCCTACAATGAGCAGTTCTTC. Protein: CASSLTTTGLAGTSYNEQFF.

The V gene is TRBV7-2, the J gene TRBJ2-2; weak D call: TRBD2 (6 bases). V lost 7 bases and J lost 7, with 25 bases in between. The CDR3 totals 17 residues. Germline-derived CDR1 and CDR2 are SGHTA and FQGNSA. The CDR3 here is CASKTNSVGGKIGELFF. Written as DNA, the CDR3 is TGTGCCAGCAAGACCAACAGCGTCGGAGGGAAGATCGGGGAGCTGTTTTTT.

The chain has TRBV5-6 and TRBJ2-7, with unresolved D. The CDR3 has 13 residues. Germline V gene sequence: CDR1 SGHDT, CDR2 YYEEEE. Trimming shortened V by 4 bases and J by 2 bases, and 10 bases separated the two germline ends. The CDR3 here is CASSKTPAYEQYF. CDR3 nucleotide sequence: TGTGCCAGCAGCAAAACCCCGGCCTACGAGCAGTACTTC.

The CDR3 is CASSLAGPDTQYF. In DNA, the CDR3 is TGTGCCAGCAGTCTAGCGGGACCTGACACCCAGTACTTC. The gene calls are TRBV28 and TRBJ2-5; TRBD2 agrees at 9 bases. The CDR3 covers 13 residues. The V gene's germline CDR1 is MDHEN and CDR2 SYDVKM. V shed 5 bases and J 8 bases; nucleotides not matched to a gene: 6.

The V call is TRBV5-8, the J call TRBJ2-3; 7 nucleotides agree with TRBD1. Germline V gene lookup returns CDR1 SGHTS and CDR2 YDEGEE. V lost 0 bases, J lost 1 base, and 5 bases stayed unmatched. The CDR3 loop spans 16 amino acids. The CDR3 coding sequence is TGTGCCAGCAGCTTGGGAGGGGGCCCGGGCACAGATACGCAGTATTTT. This translates into CASSLGGGPGTDTQYF.

The CDR3 spells CASRQGTANYGYTF. The CDR3 DNA is TGTGCCAGTAGACAGGGTACTGCTAACTATGGCTACACCTTC. The chain recombines TRBV2 with TRBJ1-2; 7 positions agree with TRBD1. Germline CDR1 is SNHLY and CDR2 is FYNNEI. This CDR3 is built from 14 residues. J was trimmed by 0 bases and V by 9 bases; bases with no gene match: 7.

In DNA form, the CDR3 reads TGCGCCAGCAGCCAAGTATCAAAGGGGGACGAGCAGTACTTC. This gives the protein CASSQVSKGDEQYF. The chain has TRBV4-1 and TRBJ2-7, with D perhaps TRBD1 (6 bases). CDR3 length: 14 residues. The germline V gene has CDR1 MGHRA and CDR2 YSYEKL. The V end was cut by 1 base, the J end by 5 bases, with 12 bases between.